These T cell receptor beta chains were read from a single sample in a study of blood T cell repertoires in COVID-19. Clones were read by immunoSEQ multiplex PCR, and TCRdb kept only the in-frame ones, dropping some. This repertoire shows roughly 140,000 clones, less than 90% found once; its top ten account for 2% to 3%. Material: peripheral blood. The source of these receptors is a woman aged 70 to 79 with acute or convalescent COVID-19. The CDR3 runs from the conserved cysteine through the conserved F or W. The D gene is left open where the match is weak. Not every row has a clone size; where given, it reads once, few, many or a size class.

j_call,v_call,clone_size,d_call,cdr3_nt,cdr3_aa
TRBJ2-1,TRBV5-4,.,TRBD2,TGTGCCAGCAGCCCCGGGACTAGCGCTCCTGAGCAGTTCTTC,CASSPGTSAPEQFF
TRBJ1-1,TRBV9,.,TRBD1,TGTGCCAGCAGCGCCGGGACAGGGGGCCACACTGAAGCTTTCTTT,CASSAGTGGHTEAFF
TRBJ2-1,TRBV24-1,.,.,TGTGCCACCAGTGATTCGGCCGGGGGTTCGGTTAATGAGCAGTTCTTC,CATSDSAGGSVNEQFF
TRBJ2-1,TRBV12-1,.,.,TGTGCCAGCAGCAGGGGACTAGCCAATGAGCAGTTCTTC,CASSRGLANEQFF
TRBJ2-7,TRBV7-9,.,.,TGTGCCAGCAGCTTAATGTCCGGGAACTACGAGCAGTACTTC,CASSLMSGNYEQYF
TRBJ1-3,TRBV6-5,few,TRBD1,TGTGCCAGCAGTTTCACGACAGGGGGCACTGGAAACACCATATATTTT,CASSFTTGGTGNTIYF
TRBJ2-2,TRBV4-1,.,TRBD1,TGCGCCAGCAGCTTAGGACAGGGAGTCGGATTGAACACCGGGGAGCTGTTTTTT,CASSLGQGVGLNTGELFF
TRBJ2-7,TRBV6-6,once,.,TGTGCCAGTCAGACCACAGGCCGATCTTACGAGCAGTACTTC,CASQTTGRSYEQYF
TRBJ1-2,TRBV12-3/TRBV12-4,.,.,TGTGCCAGCAGGTCAGACACGAACTATGGCTACACCTTC,CASRSDTNYGYTF
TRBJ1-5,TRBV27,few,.,TGTGCCAGCAGTTTGTCGACAGAAAACAATCAGCCCCAGCATTTT,CASSLSTENNQPQHF
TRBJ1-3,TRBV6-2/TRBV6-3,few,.,TGTGCCAGCAGTTACCTTGGGACAAAGGCGGGAAACACCATATATTTT,CASSYLGTKAGNTIYF
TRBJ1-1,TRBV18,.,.,TGTGCCAGCTCACCACAGACAGGTCCCAGCACTGAAGCTTTCTTT,CASSPQTGPSTEAFF
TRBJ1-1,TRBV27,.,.,TGTGCCAGCAGTTTATCGGGGACTGAGGTGGGGGAAGCTTTCTTT,CASSLSGTEVGEAFF
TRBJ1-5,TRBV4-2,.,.,TGTGCCAGCAGCCAAGCTGCCGGAGGACAGCGCAATCAGCCCCAGCATTTT,CASSQAAGGQRNQPQHF
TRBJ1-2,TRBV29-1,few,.,TGCAGCGTCGGTTATGGCTACACCTTC,CSVGYGYTF
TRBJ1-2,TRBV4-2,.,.,TGTGCCAGCAGCCAAGAATCGGAGCAGCGAGCTAACTATGGCTACACCTTC,CASSQESEQRANYGYTF
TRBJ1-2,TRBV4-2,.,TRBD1,TGTGCCAGCAGCCATCTTGGACAGGGGGCAGCTTTCTATGGCTACACCTTC,CASSHLGQGAAFYGYTF
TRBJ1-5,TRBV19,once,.,TGTGCCGGGGGGGCTTCGGTGGGAATCGGGCCCCAGCATTTT,CAGGASVGIGPQHF
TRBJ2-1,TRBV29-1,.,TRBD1,TGCAGCGTTGCGGGACAGGGAGGGTTATACAATGAGCAGTTCTTC,CSVAGQGGLYNEQFF
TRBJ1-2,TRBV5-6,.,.,TGTGCCAGCAGCTTGTTGAGGGAGGAGAGGGGCTACACCTTC,CASSLLREERGYTF
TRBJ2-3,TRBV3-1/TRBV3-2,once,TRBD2,TGTGCCACAACCCCGGGGGGGCTCACAGATACGCAGTATTTT,CATTPGGLTDTQYF
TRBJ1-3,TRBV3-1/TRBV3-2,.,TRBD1,TGTGCCAGCAGCGCAAGACAGGGGCCGCCCTCCTCTGGAAACACCATATATTTT,CASSARQGPPSSGNTIYF
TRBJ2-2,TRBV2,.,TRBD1,TGTGCCAGCAGCGGGACAGGGGTAGACACCGGGGAGCTGTTTTTT,CASSGTGVDTGELFF
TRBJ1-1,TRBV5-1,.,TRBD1,TGCGCCAGCACCTTTAGTAGTGGGACAGGGTGGACTGAAGCTTTCTTT,CASTFSSGTGWTEAFF
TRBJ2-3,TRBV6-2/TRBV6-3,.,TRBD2,TGTGCCAGCAGTTACTCGGCGGGGGGGCCCCGGACAGATACGCAGTATTTT,CASSYSAGGPRTDTQYF
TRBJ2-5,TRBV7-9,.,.,TGTGCCAGCAGCCCGACCGAGGGGGGGCCCAGAGAGACCCAGTACTTC,CASSPTEGGPRETQYF
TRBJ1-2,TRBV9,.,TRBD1,TGTGCCAGCAGCTTAACGACAGGGGCTGCCTATGGCTACACCTTC,CASSLTTGAAYGYTF
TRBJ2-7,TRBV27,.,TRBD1,TGTGCCAGCAGTTCCTCGACAGGGAATGGGGCCTACGAGCAGTACTTC,CASSSSTGNGAYEQYF